The sequence of this T cell receptor (beta chain) was determined in a study of T cell changes during pregnancy in multiple sclerosis. Profiled with immunoSEQ multiplex PCR; TCRdb holds only in-frame clones, not every one. The sample lists 93,000 or so clones, roughly 90% occurring once. The V gene lost 4 bases and the J gene lost 0 bases, with 23 bases spanning the gap. The CDR3 covers 18 residues. Germline-derived CDR1 and CDR2 are SGHRS and YFSETQ. This receptor was obtained from a female donor with multiple sclerosis, enrolled in a pregnancy study. This sample comprised peripheral blood, obtained before pregnancy. The genes are TRBV5-1 and TRBJ2-7, with D perhaps matching TRBD2 (6 bases). The CDR3 is CASSGVGRLVRSSYEQYF. DNA for the CDR3: TGCGCCAGCAGCGGGGTTGGGAGACTAGTGCGATCCTCCTACGAGCAGTACTTC.